This TCR beta chain was documented in a study of response to subunit inactivated influenza vaccine. Overall study results and limits: Authors proposed each seasonal influenza vaccination draws in few new T cells.

Germline values: CDR1 SGHTA, CDR2 FQGNSA. The junction had 7 bases not matched to a gene; V was cut back by 5 bases and J by 9 bases. The CDR3 is 14 residues long. Turning to this clonotype: Antigen specificity is unknown.

Each CDR3 protein is one row after TCRdb ran MiXCR on the RT-PCR reads. The sample contains more than 500,000 distinct CDR3 sequences, 11% of which appear only once. The data were also submitted as part of a second study, on T cells expressing NK-cell markers. From that report: The authors made TCR beta cDNA libraries by 5'RACE template switching. This switching added a universal primer site and UMIs. The authors sequenced eight donors, of whom seven were HCMV-seropositive and one was seronegative. T cells sorted in several experiments were restricted to alpha-beta TCR T cells by an anti-gamma-delta TCR antibody. Expanded NKG2C+ T cell clones had unclear HCMV specificity.

The sample was PBMCs from blood, taken on the day of vaccination. This receptor was identified in a man between 45 and 60 years old who received an inactivated influenza vaccine. This chain uses TRBV7-2 with TRBJ2-6; 7 bases are a match to TRBD1. The CDR3 nucleotides are TGTGCCAGCAGCCCCCACCGGGACAGCAACGTCCTGACTTTC. Protein: CASSPHRDSNVLTF.